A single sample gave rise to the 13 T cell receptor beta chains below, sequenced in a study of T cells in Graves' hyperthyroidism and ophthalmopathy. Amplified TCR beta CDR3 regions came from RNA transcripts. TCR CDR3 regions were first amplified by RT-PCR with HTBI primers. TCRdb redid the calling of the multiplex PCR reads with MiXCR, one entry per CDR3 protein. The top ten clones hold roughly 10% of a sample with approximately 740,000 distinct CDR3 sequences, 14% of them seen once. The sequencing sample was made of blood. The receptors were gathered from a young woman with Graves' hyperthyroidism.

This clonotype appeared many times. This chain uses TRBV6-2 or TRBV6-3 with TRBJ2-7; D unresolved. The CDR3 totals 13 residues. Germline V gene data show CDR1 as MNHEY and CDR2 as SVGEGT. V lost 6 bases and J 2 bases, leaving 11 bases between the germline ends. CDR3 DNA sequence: TGTGCCAGCAGCTATAATGTTGCCTACGAGCAGTACTTC. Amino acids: CASSYNVAYEQYF.

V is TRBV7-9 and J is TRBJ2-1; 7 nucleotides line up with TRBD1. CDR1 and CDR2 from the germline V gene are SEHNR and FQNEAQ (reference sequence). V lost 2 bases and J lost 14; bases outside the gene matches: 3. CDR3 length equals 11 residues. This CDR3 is CASSLLTGKFF. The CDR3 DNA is TGTGCCAGCAGCTTATTGACAGGGAAGTTCTTC.

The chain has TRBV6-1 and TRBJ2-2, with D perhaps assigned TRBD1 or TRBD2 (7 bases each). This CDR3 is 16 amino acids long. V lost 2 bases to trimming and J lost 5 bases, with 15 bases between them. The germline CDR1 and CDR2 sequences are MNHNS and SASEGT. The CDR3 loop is CASSERAGGGTGELFF. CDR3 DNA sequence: TGTGCCAGCAGTGAAAGGGCAGGGGGGGGTACCGGGGAGCTGTTTTTT.

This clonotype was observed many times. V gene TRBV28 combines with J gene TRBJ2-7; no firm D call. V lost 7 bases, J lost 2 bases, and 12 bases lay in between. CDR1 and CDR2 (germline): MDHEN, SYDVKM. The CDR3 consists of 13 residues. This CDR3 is CASTSLTPYEQYF. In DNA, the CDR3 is TGTGCCAGCACGTCCCTAACCCCCTACGAGCAGTACTTC.

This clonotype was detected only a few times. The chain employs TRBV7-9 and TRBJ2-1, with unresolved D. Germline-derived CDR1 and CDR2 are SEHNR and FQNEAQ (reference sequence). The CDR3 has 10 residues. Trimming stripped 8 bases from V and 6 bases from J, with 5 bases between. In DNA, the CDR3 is TGTGCCAGCCTAACCAATGAGCAGTTCTTC. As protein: CASLTNEQFF.

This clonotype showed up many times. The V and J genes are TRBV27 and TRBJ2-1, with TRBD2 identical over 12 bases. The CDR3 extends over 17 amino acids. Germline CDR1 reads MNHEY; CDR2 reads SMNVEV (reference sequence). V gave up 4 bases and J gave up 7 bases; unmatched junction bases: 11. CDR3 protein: CASSYTGLAGTVNEQFF. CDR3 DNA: TGTGCCAGCAGTTATACCGGACTAGCGGGAACAGTTAATGAGCAGTTCTTC.

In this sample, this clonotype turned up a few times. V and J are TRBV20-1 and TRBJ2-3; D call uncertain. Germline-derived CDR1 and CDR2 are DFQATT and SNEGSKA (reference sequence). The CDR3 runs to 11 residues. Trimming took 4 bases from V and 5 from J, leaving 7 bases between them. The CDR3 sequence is CSAILGDTQYF. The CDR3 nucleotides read TGCAGTGCTATCCTGGGAGATACGCAGTATTTT.

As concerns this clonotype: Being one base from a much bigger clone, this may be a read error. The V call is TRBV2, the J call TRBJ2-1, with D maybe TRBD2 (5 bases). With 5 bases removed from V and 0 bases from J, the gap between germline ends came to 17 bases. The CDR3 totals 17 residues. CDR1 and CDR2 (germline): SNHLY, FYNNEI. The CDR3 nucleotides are TGTGCCAGCAGTTTCGGGGTCGCCCTGAGCTCCTACAATGAGCAGTTCTTC. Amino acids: CASSFGVALSSYNEQFF.

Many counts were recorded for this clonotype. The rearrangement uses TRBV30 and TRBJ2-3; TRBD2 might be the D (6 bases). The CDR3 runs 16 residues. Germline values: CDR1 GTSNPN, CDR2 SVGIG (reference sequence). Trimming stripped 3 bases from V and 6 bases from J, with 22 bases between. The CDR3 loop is CAWRRLDYADTDTQYF. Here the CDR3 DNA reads TGTGCCTGGAGGAGACTGGACTACGCAGACACGGATACGCAGTATTTT.

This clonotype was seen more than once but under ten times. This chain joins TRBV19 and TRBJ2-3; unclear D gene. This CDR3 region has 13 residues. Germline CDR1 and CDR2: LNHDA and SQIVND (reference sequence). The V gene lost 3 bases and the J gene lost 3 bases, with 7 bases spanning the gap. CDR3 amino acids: CASSIGITDTQYF. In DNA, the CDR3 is TGTGCCAGTAGTATTGGCATTACAGATACGCAGTATTTT.

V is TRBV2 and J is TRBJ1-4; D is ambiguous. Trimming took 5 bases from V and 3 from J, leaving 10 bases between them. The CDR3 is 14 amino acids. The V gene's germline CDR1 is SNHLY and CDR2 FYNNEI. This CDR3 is CASSKRVANEKLFF. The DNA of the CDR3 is TGTGCCAGCAGTAAGAGGGTGGCTAATGAAAAACTGTTTTTT.

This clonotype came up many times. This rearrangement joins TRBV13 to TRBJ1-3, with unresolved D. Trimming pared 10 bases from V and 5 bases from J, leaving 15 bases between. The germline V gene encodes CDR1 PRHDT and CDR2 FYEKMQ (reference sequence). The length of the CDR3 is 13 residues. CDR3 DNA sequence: TGTGCCACCCATCCCCGTGACAGAAACACCATATATTTT. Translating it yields CATHPRDRNTIYF.

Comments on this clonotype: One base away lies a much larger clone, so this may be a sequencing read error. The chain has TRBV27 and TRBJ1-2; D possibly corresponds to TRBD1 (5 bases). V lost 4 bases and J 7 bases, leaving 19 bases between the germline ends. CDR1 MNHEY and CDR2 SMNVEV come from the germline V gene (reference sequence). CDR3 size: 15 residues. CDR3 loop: CASSSGTLTGCGYTF. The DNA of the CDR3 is TGTGCCAGCAGTTCCGGGACCCTAACAGGCTGTGGCTACACCTTC.